The present T cell receptor beta chain was sequenced within a study of cytomegalovirus exposure and HLA in healthy donors. Sequenced by immunoSEQ multiplex PCR; TCRdb stores in-frame clones only, minus some. The profile shows 150,000 or so clones, 85% to 90% of them singletons. The donors were part of the validation cohort, which consisted of 120 subjects and was separate from the first cohort of 666 subjects. CDR3 length equals 14 residues. With V trimmed by 3 bases and J by 2 bases, 4 bases remained unmatched. Germline values: CDR1 KGHSH, CDR2 LQKENI. Of note for this clone: Other nucleotide sequences from this sample produce the same CDR3.

The sequence was obtained from a woman younger than 35 in good health and CMV-seropositive. The chain couples TRBV18 to TRBJ2-7; 7 nucleotides agree with TRBD1. The sequenced sample consisted of PBMCs. The CDR3 sequence is CASSPGTATYEQYF. CDR3 coding DNA: TGTGCCAGCTCACCCGGGACAGCGACCTACGAGCAGTACTTC.